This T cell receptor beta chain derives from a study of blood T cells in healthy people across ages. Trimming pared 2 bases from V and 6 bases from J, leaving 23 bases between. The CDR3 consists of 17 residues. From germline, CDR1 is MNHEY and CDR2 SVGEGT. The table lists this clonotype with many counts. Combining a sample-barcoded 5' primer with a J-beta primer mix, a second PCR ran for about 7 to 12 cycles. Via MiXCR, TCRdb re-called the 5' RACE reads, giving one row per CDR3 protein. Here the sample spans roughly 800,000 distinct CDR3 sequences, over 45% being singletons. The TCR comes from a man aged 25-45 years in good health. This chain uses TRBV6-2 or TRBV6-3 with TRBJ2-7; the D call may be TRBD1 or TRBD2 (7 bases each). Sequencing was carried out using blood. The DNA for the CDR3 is TGTGCCAGCAGTTACCTCGGCAGCGGGACAGTATTCACCGAGCAGTACTTC. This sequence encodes CASSYLGSGTVFTEQYF.